Listed here are 13 T cell receptor beta chains from one sample, sequenced in a study of T cell clonality in common variable immunodeficiency. Study results and caveats: Common variable immunodeficiency TCR beta sequences reportedly had fewer deletions and N-nucleotide insertions.

These receptors have no known antigen. Some clones are missing from TCRdb's copy, which holds only in-frame ones; the method was immunoSEQ multiplex PCR. The sample contains about 33,000 clones, none of them singletons. The material sequenced was peripheral blood mononuclear cells. These receptors all come from a human donor with common variable immunodeficiency.

Regarding this clone: The read ends 3 residues shy of where the CDR3 ends; the end is completed using the germline J gene. The chain has TRBV13 and TRBJ2-7, with 7 bases matching TRBD1. Germline values: CDR1 PRHDT, CDR2 FYEKMQ (reference sequence). V shed 3 bases, J shed 3 bases, and the junction held 2 bases outside the gene matches. The CDR3 length is 13 residues. The CDR3 protein is CASSLGQSYEQYF. The sequenced CDR3 bases are TGTGCCAGCAGCTTGGGACAGAGCTACGAG.

At least ten counts were recorded for this clone. The CDR3 goes on 3 residues after the read ends, and that part is filled in from the germline J gene. This chain joins TRBV18 and TRBJ1-2, with a tentative D call TRBD1 (5 bases). With 5 bases removed from V and 7 bases from J, the gap between germline ends came to 11 bases. There are 12 residues in the CDR3. Per the germline V gene, CDR1 is KGHSH and CDR2 is LQKENI. The CDR3 spells CASSTADTGYTF. The DNA read from the CDR3 is TGTGCCAGCTCAACCGCGGACACTGGC.

This clone has only a few counts. Other DNA sequences in the sample encode the same CDR3. Incomplete CDR3 DNA: TGTGCCTGGAGAACTCCGGGACTAGCCTACGAG. It yields the protein CAWRTPGLAYE. The CDR3 in full is CAWRTPGLAYEQYF. The J gene is TRBJ2-7, the V gene TRBV30, with TRBD2 matching over 8 bases. The read comes to an end 3 residues before the CDR3 does, leaving the germline J gene to fill in the end. CDR1 GTSNPN and CDR2 SVGIG come from the germline V gene (reference sequence). V lost 3 bases, J lost 2 bases, and 6 bases stayed unmatched. The CDR3 sequence is 14 residues long.

In this sample, this clone turned up many times. The read finishes 3 residues shy of the CDR3 end, and the germline J gene is used to complete it. The V and J genes are TRBV19 and TRBJ2-2; no definite D call. The CDR3 covers 15 residues. With 6 bases removed from V and 5 bases from J, the gap between germline ends came to 16 bases. Germline V gene data show CDR1 as LNHDA and CDR2 as SQIVND (reference sequence). The part of the CDR3 DNA that was read is TGTGCCAGTAGAGCGACCCACTTTGGGACCGGGGAG. This sequence encodes CASRATHFGTGE. From start to end, the CDR3 is CASRATHFGTGELFF.

Regarding this clone: From the germline J gene comes the end of the CDR3, since the read stops 3 residues before it. The chain couples TRBV30 to TRBJ2-2, with TRBD1 matching over 7 bases. The CDR3 loop spans 11 amino acids. J was trimmed by 6 bases and V by 5 bases; bases with no gene match: 0. Germline V gene sequence: CDR1 GTSNPN, CDR2 SVGIG (reference sequence). The chain's CDR3 is CAWGTAGELFF. Partial CDR3 DNA: TGTGCCTGGGGGACAGCCGGGGAG.

There are a few counts of this clone. The CDR3 is cut off 3 residues early in the read; its end comes from the germline J gene. The rearrangement uses TRBV30 and TRBJ2-1; perhaps TRBD1 as D (6 bases). The germline gives CDR1 GTSNPN, CDR2 SVGIG (reference sequence). Deletions cut 2 bases from V and 0 bases from J, with 14 bases between. The CDR3 is made up of 16 amino acids. The CDR3 sequence: CAWSKIDRSSYNEQFF. CDR3 bases read: TGTGCCTGGAGTAAAATCGACAGGAGCTCCTACAATGAG. The whole variable domain, filled in from reference TRBV30 and TRBJ2-1, reads SQTIHQWPATLVQPVGSPLSLECTVEGTSNPNLYWYRQAAGRGLQLLFYSVGIGQISSEVPQNLSASRPQDRQFILSSKKLLLSDSGFYLCAWSKIDRSSYNEQFFGPGTRLTVL.

This clone was counted at least ten times. The read stops 3 residues short of the end of the CDR3; the missing end is completed from the germline J gene. V usage is TRBV19 and J usage is TRBJ2-6; tentatively, D is TRBD1 (5 bases). Trimming shortened V by 2 bases and J by 1 base, and 6 bases separated the two germline ends. The CDR3 consists of 15 residues. Per the germline V gene, CDR1 is LNHDA and CDR2 is SQIVND (reference sequence). The CDR3 reads CASSIPGSGANVLTF. CDR3 DNA (partial): TGTGCCAGTAGTATACCAGGGTCTGGGGCCAACGTC.

This clone was picked up many times. The read halts 3 residues ahead of the CDR3 end, with the missing end drawn from the germline J gene. V usage is TRBV11-2 and J usage is TRBJ1-5, with TRBD1 identical over 7 bases. Germline V lookup: CDR1 SGHAT, CDR2 FQNNGV. The CDR3 length is 14 residues. V shed 5 bases, J shed 9 bases, and the junction held 10 bases outside the gene matches. CDR3 loop: CASSSGTATSPQHF. The CDR3 bases that were read are TGTGCCAGCAGCAGCGGGACAGCAACCTCGCCC.

A note on this clone: The read finishes 3 residues shy of the CDR3 end, and the germline J gene is used to complete it. This chain uses TRBV7-2 with TRBJ1-5; D is uncertain. Germline V gives CDR1 SGHTA, CDR2 FQGNSA. The CDR3 sequence is 14 residues long. The V end lost 2 bases, the J end lost 4 bases, and 9 bases lay between the germline ends. CDR3 region: CASSLRQTNQPQHF. The DNA read from the CDR3 is TGTGCCAGCAGCTTACGGCAGACTAATCAGCCC.

This clone was seen more than once but under ten times. The read falls 3 residues short of the CDR3 end, and the missing part is taken from the germline J gene. The chain carries TRBV30 and TRBJ2-7; 10 bases are a match to TRBD1. From germline, CDR1 is GTSNPN and CDR2 SVGIG (reference sequence). Unmatched junction bases numbered 2, after V lost 3 bases and J lost 3 bases. This CDR3 comprises 13 residues. The covered CDR3 bases are TGTGCCTGGAGCGGGACAGGGGACTACGAG. Encoded protein: CAWSGTGDYE. In full, the CDR3 reads CAWSGTGDYEQYF.

This clone was recorded a few times. With the read ending 3 residues before the CDR3 end, the germline J gene is used to fill in that end. This rearrangement joins TRBV6-1 to TRBJ1-1, with 7 bases lining up with TRBD1. The CDR3 spans 15 residues. The V and J ends lost 4 bases and 4 bases, in that order; junction bases with no gene match: 9. In germline, CDR1 is MNHNS, CDR2 SASEGT. The part of the CDR3 DNA that was read is TGTGCCAGCAGTGGAGACAGGGTCGGCAGCACTGAA. It codes for CASSGDRVGSTE. The whole CDR3 region reads CASSGDRVGSTEAFF.

As regards this clone: The CDR3 end is not reached by the read, which stops 3 residues before it; the germline J gene fills it in. Within the sample, other DNA sequences also encode this same CDR3. The chain joins TRBV18 to TRBJ1-1; 9 bases map to TRBD1. V lost 1 base, J lost 1 base, and 4 bases stayed unmatched. This CDR3 contains 16 residues. Germline assignment: CDR1 KGHSH and CDR2 LQKENI. This chain's CDR3 is CASSPRTGGQNTEAFF. The covered CDR3 bases are TGTGCCAGCTCACCACGAACAGGGGGCCAGAACACTGAA.

This clone was seen repeatedly, ten times or more. The read ends 3 residues early relative to the CDR3; the germline J gene fills the gap. This sequence joins TRBV29-1 and TRBJ2-7; 11 nucleotides match TRBD1. CDR1 is SQVTM and CDR2 is ANQGSEA in the germline V gene. CDR3 size: 18 residues. The J segment lost 2 bases and the V segment lost 1 base, leaving 13 bases of the junction unmatched. The CDR3 sequence is CSVEASPGGDRGAYEQYF. The CDR3 bases that were read are TGCAGCGTTGAAGCTTCCCCGGGGGGGGACAGGGGGGCCTACGAG.